The 13 T cell receptor beta chains listed next were all sequenced from one sample in a study of post-analysis software for immune sequencing data. General study results and limits: Patients used about 5 TRBV segments, including TRBV5-6, TRBV5-1 and TRBV20-1, more often than controls.

The antigens of these receptors remain unknown. TCR beta cDNA libraries included unique molecular identifiers. One entry per CDR3 protein, called by TCRdb with MiXCR from the PCR reads. This repertoire shows hundreds of thousands of distinct CDR3 sequences, approximately 60% found once; its top ten account for approximately 10%. Sample: blood. These receptors were collected from a girl aged 2-9 years with multiple sclerosis.

The rearrangement links TRBV7-3 to TRBJ2-1; 11 bases match TRBD2. With V trimmed by 2 bases and J by 10 bases, 4 bases remained unmatched. The CDR3 length is 14 residues. In germline, CDR1 is SGHTA, CDR2 FQGTGA. This chain's CDR3 is CASSLELAGGEQFF. CDR3 sequence (DNA): TGTGCCAGCAGCTTAGAGCTAGCGGGAGGCGAGCAGTTCTTC.

The chain has TRBV30 and TRBJ1-2; 10 nucleotides align to TRBD1. There are 12 residues in the CDR3. V was pared by 5 bases and J by 7 bases, with 4 bases of the junction left unmatched. The V gene's germline CDR1 is GTSNPN and CDR2 SVGIG (reference sequence). This CDR3 reads CAWGQGVFGYTF. CDR3 bases: TGTGCCTGGGGACAGGGGGTGTTTGGCTACACCTTC. Together with reference TRBV30 and TRBJ1-2, the CDR3 gives the full variable domain: SQTIHQWPATLVQPVGSPLSLECTVEGTSNPNLYWYRQAAGRGLQLLFYSVGIGQISSEVPQNLSASRPQDRQFILSSKKLLLSDSGFYLCAWGQGVFGYTFGSGTRLTVV.

The chain recombines TRBV7-2 with TRBJ2-7, with 13 bases matching TRBD2. The CDR3 runs to 20 residues. Germline CDR1 is SGHTA and CDR2 is FQGNSA. Trimming removed 7 bases from V and 3 bases from J; junction bases left unmatched: 21. Written as DNA, the CDR3 is TGTGCCAGCAACTACCCTCGCGAGACTAGCGGGGGGCCTTCCCTCTACGAGCAGTACTTC. It yields the protein CASNYPRETSGGPSLYEQYF.

This chain uses TRBV12-3 or TRBV12-4 with TRBJ2-5; 16 positions agree with TRBD2. The J call may be wrong; the DNA end is better matched by TRBJ2-7. The CDR3 totals 19 residues. The CDR3 spells CASSLRGTSGRAGTYEQYF. The CDR3 DNA reads TGTGCCAGCAGTTTACGTGGGACTAGCGGGAGGGCGGGGACCTACGAGCAGTACTTC.

This clonotype appeared once. V and J are TRBV4-1 and TRBJ1-1; no clear D gene. The CDR3 has 15 amino acids. V shed 0 bases and J shed 2 bases, with 10 bases lying between them. Per germline, CDR1 MGHRA and CDR2 YSYEKL. In DNA form, the CDR3 reads TGCGCCAGCAGCCAAGATCTAAGGACTAACACTGAAGCTTTCTTT. As protein: CASSQDLRTNTEAFF.

The gene calls are TRBV7-9 and TRBJ2-1; TRBD2 is a possible D gene (6 bases). Germline V CDR1 and CDR2: SEHNR, FQNEAQ (reference sequence). V was pared by 5 bases and J by 15 bases, with 17 bases between. CDR3 size: 12 residues. CDR3 amino acids: CASSQSWRDLFF. The CDR3 bases are TGTGCCAGCAGCCAGTCGTGGCGGGACCTGTTCTTC.

This chain links TRBV7-2 with TRBJ2-1; D gene ambiguous. Germline V gene lookup returns CDR1 SGHTA and CDR2 FQGNSA. Trimming removed 2 bases from V and 0 bases from J, with 8 bases in between. CDR3 length equals 15 residues. The CDR3 loop reads CASSLSRASYNEQFF. The CDR3 DNA is TGTGCCAGCAGCTTATCCCGGGCCTCCTACAATGAGCAGTTCTTC.

The genes are TRBV6-4 and TRBJ2-1; D possibly corresponds to TRBD2 (7 bases). Germline V gene sequence: CDR1 MRHNA, CDR2 SNTAGT. This CDR3 has 13 residues. Trimming left V 3 bases short and J 10 bases short, with 13 bases between. The CDR3, as DNA: TGTGCCAGCAGTGAAGGGTCGGGGGGCGAGCAGTTCTTC. Translating gives CASSEGSGGEQFF.

The chain uses TRBV10-1 and TRBJ1-1; 7 nucleotides line up with TRBD1. The CDR3 is 14 residues long. Germline CDR1 reads WNHNN; CDR2 reads SYGVQD (reference sequence). After removal of 6 bases from V and 0 bases from J, the junction contained 4 bases not matched to a gene. CDR3 sequence: CASRTGDMNTEAFF. The CDR3 DNA reads TGCGCCAGCAGAACAGGGGATATGAACACTGAAGCTTTCTTT.

V is TRBV20-1 and J is TRBJ2-7; 13 bases line up with TRBD2. The V and J ends lost 6 bases and 0 bases, in that order; junction bases with no gene match: 14. Germline V gene data show CDR1 as DFQATT and CDR2 as SNEGSKA (reference sequence). The CDR3 loop spans 18 amino acids. CDR3 coding DNA: TGCAGTGCAGGGATTCCGGGACTAGCGGGGTTGAGCTCCTACGAGCAGTACTTC. Encoded protein: CSAGIPGLAGLSSYEQYF.

The CDR3, as DNA: TGTGCCAGCAGCCGTGGGGAGTTCTTC. This gives the protein CASSRGEFF. The chain recombines TRBV7-2 with TRBJ2-1; D remains ambiguous. CDR3 length equals 9 residues. V dropped 5 bases and J dropped 14 bases, with 7 bases sitting between them. Germline lookup yields CDR1 SGHTA and CDR2 FQGNSA.

The V gene is TRBV7-8, the J gene TRBJ2-1, with D unresolved. The length of the CDR3 is 12 residues. V lost 5 bases and J 10 bases, leaving 12 bases between the germline ends. Germline-derived CDR1 and CDR2 are SGHVS and FQNEAQ. The CDR3 sequence: CASSQAGQEQFF. Written as DNA, the CDR3 is TGTGCCAGCAGCCAAGCCGGCCAAGAGCAGTTCTTC.

The J gene is TRBJ2-4, the V gene TRBV5-6, with D perhaps matching TRBD1 (5 bases). Matching the DNA end better, TRBJ2-7 makes the J call doubtful. This CDR3 contains 14 residues. Germline CDR1 and CDR2: SGHDT and YYEEEE. The DNA of the CDR3 is TGTGCCAGCAGCCCTAAGACAGACCCCTACGAGCAGTACTTC. It translates to CASSPKTDPYEQYF.